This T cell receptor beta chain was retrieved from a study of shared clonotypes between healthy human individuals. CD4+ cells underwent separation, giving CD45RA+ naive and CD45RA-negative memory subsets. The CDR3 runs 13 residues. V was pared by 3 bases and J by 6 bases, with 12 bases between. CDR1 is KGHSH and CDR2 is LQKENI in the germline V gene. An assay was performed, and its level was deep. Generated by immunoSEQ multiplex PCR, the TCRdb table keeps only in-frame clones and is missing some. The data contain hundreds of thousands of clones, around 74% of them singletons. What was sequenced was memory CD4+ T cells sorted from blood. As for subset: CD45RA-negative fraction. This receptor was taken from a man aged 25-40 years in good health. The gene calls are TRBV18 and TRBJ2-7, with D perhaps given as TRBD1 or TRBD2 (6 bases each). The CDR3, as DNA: TGTGCCAGCTCACCGAAGGGGGGTGTCGAGCAGTACTTC. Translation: CASSPKGGVEQYF.